These 10 T cell receptor beta chains share one sample of origin, sequenced in a study of T cell repertoires in cytomegalovirus infection. TCRdb re-called the reads with MiXCR, one entry per CDR3 protein. The sample has about 180,000 distinct CDR3 sequences, about 18% seen once. Sequencing was performed on CD8+ T cells from PBMCs. The receptors originated from a human donor in good health (CMV status not recorded). Some clones in this sample may be carry-over from other donors' samples.

The rearrangement joins TRBV7-9 to TRBJ2-4, with a tentative D call TRBD2 (5 bases). CDR1 SEHNR and CDR2 FQNEAQ come from the germline V gene (reference sequence). The CDR3 length is 17 residues. Trimming removed 0 bases from V and 2 bases from J, with 14 bases in between. CDR3 loop: CASSLASGWETKNIQYF. In DNA, the CDR3 is TGTGCCAGCAGCTTAGCGTCGGGGTGGGAAACCAAAAACATTCAGTACTTC.

This chain links TRBV28 with TRBJ1-5; tentative D call: TRBD1 (5 bases). CDR1 is MDHEN, CDR2 SYDVKM, per germline. V was trimmed by 6 bases and J by 8 bases, leaving 17 bases between them. CDR3 size: 14 residues. DNA for the CDR3: TGTGCCAGCAGCCTCAACGGGGGATTGGAGCCCCAGCATTTT. Its translation: CASSLNGGLEPQHF.

In DNA form, the CDR3 reads TGTGCCAGCAGTTTATATGGAAGCACAGATACGCAGTATTTT. Its translation is CASSLYGSTDTQYF. The rearrangement uses TRBV27 and TRBJ2-3, with D uncertain. Germline V CDR1 and CDR2: MNHEY, SMNVEV (reference sequence). This CDR3 region has 14 residues. Trimming shortened V by 1 base and J by 0 bases, and 5 bases separated the two germline ends.

This clonotype was seen repeatedly, ten times or more. The V call is TRBV7-8, the J call TRBJ2-7; D call uncertain. The CDR3 contains 14 residues. Deletions cut 5 bases from V and 2 bases from J, with 13 bases between. Germline V gene data show CDR1 as SGHVS and CDR2 as FQNEAQ. CDR3 residues: CASSLGPGTYEQYF. CDR3 DNA: TGTGCCAGCAGCCTTGGACCGGGTACCTACGAGCAGTACTTC.

The V gene is TRBV2, the J gene TRBJ2-7; TRBD1 matches 7 bases. This CDR3 has 15 residues. The V and J ends lost 6 bases and 5 bases, in that order; junction bases with no gene match: 13. Germline values: CDR1 SNHLY, CDR2 FYNNEI. The CDR3 DNA reads TGTGCCAGCAGCGGCATGATGAAGGGGGCAGACGAGCAGTACTTC. Translation: CASSGMMKGADEQYF.

This clonotype was observed a few times. The chain uses TRBV27 and TRBJ2-2; weak D call: TRBD1 (5 bases). Germline lookup yields CDR1 MNHEY and CDR2 SMNVEV (reference sequence). V dropped 2 bases and J dropped 4 bases, with 17 bases sitting between them. The CDR3 consists of 17 residues. This CDR3 is CASSLGPLPGATGELFF. In DNA form, the CDR3 reads TGTGCCAGCAGTTTAGGGCCCCTACCTGGGGCCACCGGGGAGCTGTTTTTT.

This chain joins TRBV6-5 and TRBJ2-1; TRBD1 aligns across 8 bases. Germline-derived CDR1 and CDR2 are MNHEY and SVGAGI. This CDR3 contains 12 residues. V lost 6 bases to trimming and J lost 8 bases; unmatched junction nucleotides: 3. The CDR3 spells CASRQGDDEQFF. In nucleotides, the CDR3 is TGTGCCAGCAGACAGGGGGACGATGAGCAGTTCTTC.

At least ten counts were recorded for this clonotype. The chain recombines TRBV7-8 with TRBJ2-1, with D tentatively TRBD1 (6 bases). The CDR3 has 17 amino acids. Germline CDR1 SGHVS, CDR2 FQNEAQ. V was trimmed by 3 bases and J by 2 bases, leaving 17 bases between them. The CDR3 region is CASSFLGTTLPYNEQFF. CDR3 in DNA: TGTGCCAGCAGCTTCCTCGGGACAACCCTGCCCTACAATGAGCAGTTCTTC.

This clonotype was detected only once. The chain uses TRBV5-5 and TRBJ1-1, with unresolved D. The length of the CDR3 is 15 residues. CDR1 and CDR2 (germline): SGHKS, YYEKEE (reference sequence). Deletions cut 4 bases from V and 4 bases from J, with 17 bases between. The CDR3 loop reads CASSLLLVIGTEAFF. DNA for the CDR3: TGTGCCAGCAGCCTCCTGCTAGTGATAGGCACTGAAGCTTTCTTT. Full variable domain (outside the CDR3, taken from reference TRBV5-5 and TRBJ1-1): DAGVTQSPTHLIKTRGQQVTLRCSPISGHKSVSWYQQVLGQGPQFIFQYYEKEERGRGNFPDRFSARQFPNYSSELNVNALLLGDSALYLCASSLLLVIGTEAFFGQGTRLTVV.

V gene TRBV5-6 combines with J gene TRBJ1-1; 7 bases fit TRBD1. From germline, CDR1 is SGHDT and CDR2 YYEEEE. The CDR3 has 14 residues. J was trimmed by 5 bases and V by 1 base; bases with no gene match: 5. DNA for the CDR3: TGTGCCAGCAGCTTGAACAGGGGTTGGACTGAAGCTTTCTTT. It codes for CASSLNRGWTEAFF.